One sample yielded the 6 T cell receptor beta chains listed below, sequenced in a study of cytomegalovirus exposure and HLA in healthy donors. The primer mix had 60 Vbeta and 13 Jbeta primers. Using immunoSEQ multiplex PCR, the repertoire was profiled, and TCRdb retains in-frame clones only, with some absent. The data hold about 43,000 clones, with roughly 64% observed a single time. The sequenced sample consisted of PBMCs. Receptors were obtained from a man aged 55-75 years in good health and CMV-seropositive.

DNA of the CDR3: TGCAGCGTTGAAGAACGGACAGGGGACGAGCAGTACTTC. Protein: CSVEERTGDEQYF. The chain couples TRBV29-1 to TRBJ2-7; 9 nucleotides match TRBD1. J was trimmed by 5 bases and V by 0 bases; bases with no gene match: 2. Germline assignment: CDR1 SQVTM and CDR2 ANQGSEA. The CDR3 contains 13 residues.

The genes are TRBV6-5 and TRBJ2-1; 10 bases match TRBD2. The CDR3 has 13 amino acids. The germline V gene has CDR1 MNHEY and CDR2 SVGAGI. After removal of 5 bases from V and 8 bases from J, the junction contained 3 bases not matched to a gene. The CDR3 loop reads CASSVAGGDEQFF. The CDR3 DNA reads TGTGCCAGCAGTGTAGCGGGGGGCGATGAGCAGTTCTTC.

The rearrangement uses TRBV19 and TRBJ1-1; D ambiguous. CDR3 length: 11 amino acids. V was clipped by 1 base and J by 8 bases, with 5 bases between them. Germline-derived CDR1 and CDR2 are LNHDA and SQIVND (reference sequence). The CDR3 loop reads CASSIGGEAFF. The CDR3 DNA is TGTGCCAGTAGTATAGGCGGAGAAGCTTTCTTT.

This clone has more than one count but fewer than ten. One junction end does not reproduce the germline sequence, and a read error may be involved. CDR3 loop: CAIGEAVYEQYF. In DNA, the CDR3 is TGTGCCATCGGTGAGGCGGTTTACGAGCAGTACTTC. The chain uses TRBV10-3 and TRBJ2-7; D gene uncertain. Germline assignment: CDR1 ENHRY and CDR2 SYGVKD. The CDR3 loop spans 12 amino acids.

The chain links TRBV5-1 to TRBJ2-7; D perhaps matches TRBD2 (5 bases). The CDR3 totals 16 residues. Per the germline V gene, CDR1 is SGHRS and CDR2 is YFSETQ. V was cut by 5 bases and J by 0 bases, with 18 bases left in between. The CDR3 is CASSPGLVLSSYEQYF. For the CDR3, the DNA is TGCGCCAGCAGTCCGGGGTTGGTACTGAGCTCCTACGAGCAGTACTTC.

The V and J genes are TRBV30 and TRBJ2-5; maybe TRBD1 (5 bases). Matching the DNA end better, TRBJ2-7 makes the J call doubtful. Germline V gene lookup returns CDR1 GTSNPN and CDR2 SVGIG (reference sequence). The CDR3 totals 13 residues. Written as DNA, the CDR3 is TGTGCCTGGAGTCCACAGGCCCCCTACGAGCAGTACTTC. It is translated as CAWSPQAPYEQYF.